A single sample gave rise to the 2 T cell receptor beta chains below, sequenced in a study of blood T cell repertoires in COVID-19. Data came from immunoSEQ multiplex PCR; TCRdb stores just in-frame clones and leaves some out. This table holds about 220,000 clones, roughly 85% found once. Sequenced input: peripheral blood. These receptors were collected from a man aged 50-59 years who had recovered from COVID-19.

This clone was detected once. This chain links TRBV24-1 with TRBJ1-5; 8 bases map to TRBD1. This CDR3 has 15 amino acids. CDR1 and CDR2 from the germline V gene are KGHDR and SFDVKD. V lost 3 bases to trimming and J lost 4 bases; unmatched junction nucleotides: 4. The CDR3: CATSDTRQGNQPQHF. DNA for the CDR3: TGTGCCACCAGTGATACCCGACAGGGGAATCAGCCCCAGCATTTT.

The chain carries TRBV19 and TRBJ2-1; 11 bases are a match to TRBD2. CDR3 size: 15 residues. The germline CDR1 and CDR2 sequences are LNHDA and SQIVND (reference sequence). With 5 bases clipped from V and 10 bases from J, the junction kept 10 bases outside the gene matches. CDR3 loop: CASSSGTSGHLEQFF. CDR3 nucleotides: TGTGCCAGTAGTTCCGGGACTAGCGGACACCTCGAGCAGTTCTTC.